The next 26 T cell receptor beta chains were all read from a single sample in a study of tumor-infiltrating lymphocytes in oesophageal squamous cell carcinoma. Each CDR3 protein gets one entry after TCRdb re-called the PCR reads with MiXCR. The table shows just under 20,000 distinct CDR3 sequences, with around 40% occurring only once. The sample comprised esophageal tumor tissue. Receptors originate from a male donor with esophageal squamous cell carcinoma.

V usage is TRBV6-1 and J usage is TRBJ2-7, with D possibly matching TRBD2 (7 bases). With the DNA end fitting TRBJ2-1 better, the J assignment may be wrong. This CDR3 contains 13 residues. Looked up from germline, CDR1 is MNHNS and CDR2 is SASEGT. CDR3 loop: CASKLQGGNEQFF. Here the CDR3 DNA reads TGTGCCAGCAAGCTACAGGGAGGGAATGAGCAGTTCTTC.

This clonotype was detected ten times or more. The rearrangement links TRBV11-2 to TRBJ2-5; 8 bases map to TRBD1. The germline CDR1 and CDR2 sequences are SGHAT and FQNNGV. The CDR3 is 15 residues long. V lost 1 base and J lost 1; bases outside the gene matches: 2. The CDR3 sequence is CASSLGQGAQETQYF. The CDR3 region has the DNA TGTGCCAGCAGCTTAGGGCAGGGGGCCCAAGAGACCCAGTACTTC.

This clonotype was recorded a few times. The J gene is TRBJ2-1, the V gene TRBV5-1; weak D call: TRBD2 (6 bases). The assigned J gene may be wrong: the sequence end matches TRBJ2-7 better. The CDR3 length is 14 residues. Germline V gives CDR1 SGHRS, CDR2 YFSETQ. The CDR3 coding sequence is TGCGCCAGCAGCTACGGGGGTGCCTACGATTGGCAGTACTTC. The encoded protein is CASSYGGAYDWQYF.

This clonotype was recorded at least ten times. The chain joins TRBV28 to TRBJ2-3; no clear D gene. Germline V CDR1 and CDR2: MDHEN, SYDVKM. V was clipped by 4 bases and J by 6 bases, with 8 bases between them. The CDR3 extends over 12 amino acids. The CDR3 sequence is CASSSQSDTQYF. DNA of the CDR3: TGTGCCAGCAGTTCCCAGTCGGATACGCAGTATTTT.

This clonotype was recorded at least ten times. V is TRBV28 and J is TRBJ2-1, with D possibly being TRBD1 (6 bases). The V end was cut by 6 bases, the J end by 4 bases, with 16 bases between. The CDR3 is made up of 15 amino acids. From germline, CDR1 is MDHEN and CDR2 SYDVKM. This chain's CDR3 is CASSLPGTQYNEQFF. In DNA form, the CDR3 reads TGTGCCAGCAGCCTTCCCGGGACACAGTACAATGAGCAGTTCTTC.

The CDR3 is CATSDLQLGAAPSYNEQYF. Written as DNA, the CDR3 is TGTGCCACCAGTGATTTGCAGTTAGGTGCAGCGCCTTCCTACAATGAGCAGTACTTC. The V gene is TRBV24-1, the J gene TRBJ2-1, with D hard to call. The J call could be wrong; TRBJ2-7 is a better fit for the DNA end. The CDR3 is 19 amino acids. The germline V gene has CDR1 KGHDR and CDR2 SFDVKD.

The V gene is TRBV19, the J gene TRBJ2-3; D possibly corresponds to TRBD2 (6 bases). CDR3 length: 15 amino acids. Trimming pared 7 bases from V and 0 bases from J, leaving 14 bases between. Germline V lookup: CDR1 LNHDA, CDR2 SQIVND (reference sequence). CDR3 coding DNA: TGTGCCAGTACTGGGGCACGGGGGAGCACAGATACGCAGTATTTT. Encoded protein: CASTGARGSTDTQYF.

The gene calls are TRBV12-3 or TRBV12-4 and TRBJ2-3, with TRBD2 as a possible D gene (6 bases). With the DNA end fitting TRBJ2-5 better, the J assignment may be wrong. The CDR3 is 14 amino acids. The CDR3 region has the DNA TGTGCCAGCAGTCCCGCGGGGTTTCTAGAGACCCAGTACTTC. Translation gives CASSPAGFLETQYF.

This clonotype is judged medium-sized. The chain links TRBV7-9 to TRBJ2-3; D is undetermined. The CDR3 runs 14 residues. Germline V gene lookup returns CDR1 SEHNR and CDR2 FQNEAQ (reference sequence). With 1 base removed from V and 2 bases from J, the gap between germline ends came to 7 bases. The DNA of the CDR3 is TGTGCCAGCAGCTTAGATACAAACACAGATACGCAGTATTTT. Its translation: CASSLDTNTDTQYF.

This clonotype was counted at least ten times. This sequence joins TRBV20-1 and TRBJ2-7; 8 nucleotides agree with TRBD2. Germline loops: CDR1 DFQATT, CDR2 SNEGSKA (reference sequence). The CDR3 is 14 residues long. The V and J ends lost 3 bases and 1 base, in that order; junction bases with no gene match: 5. In DNA, the CDR3 is TGCAGTGCTAGTAGGGCTAGCGGGTCCTACGAGCAGTACTTC. As protein: CSASRASGSYEQYF.

This clonotype was seen ten or more times. This may be a read error, as it is one base from a much larger clone. The chain recombines TRBV7-9 with TRBJ2-7, with 12 bases aligning to TRBD2. V was pared by 2 bases and J by 7 bases, with 18 bases of the junction left unmatched. This CDR3 is built from 19 residues. Germline CDR1 and CDR2: SEHNR and FQNEAQ (reference sequence). CDR3 DNA sequence: TGTGCCAGCAGCTTATATGGACTAGCGGGACCCGAGGGAGGGAATGAGCAGTACTTC. It specifies CASSLYGLAGPEGGNEQYF.

The table lists this clonotype with many counts. This chain uses TRBV24-1 with TRBJ2-2; D not resolved. From germline, CDR1 is KGHDR and CDR2 SFDVKD. The CDR3 is made up of 14 amino acids. V lost 2 bases to trimming and J lost 7 bases, with 10 bases between them. In DNA, the CDR3 is TGTGCCACCAGTGATTCCGGGTCCGTCGGGGAGCTGTTTTTT. Translation gives CATSDSGSVGELFF.

This clonotype occurred many times. The rearrangement uses TRBV2 and TRBJ2-7; D might be TRBD2 (6 bases). CDR3 size: 14 residues. Per germline, CDR1 SNHLY and CDR2 FYNNEI. V shed 8 bases and J shed 0 bases, with 14 bases lying between them. The CDR3 DNA sequence: TGTGCCAGCGGGGGAGGCAGAGGCTCCTACGAGCAGTACTTC. Residues: CASGGGRGSYEQYF.

This clonotype qualifies as medium-sized. The chain recombines TRBV7-2 with TRBJ2-5; 9 nucleotides agree with TRBD2. Germline CDR1 is SGHTA and CDR2 is FQGNSA. The CDR3 covers 16 residues. V lost 1 base, J lost 5 bases, and 8 bases stayed unmatched. The CDR3 DNA reads TGTGCCAGCAGCTTAGGTGGCGGGGGGGCGGGGGAGACCCAGTACTTC. Translating gives CASSLGGGGAGETQYF. The full variable domain, its missing parts supplied by reference TRBV7-2 and TRBJ2-5, is GAGVSQSPSNKVTEKGKDVELRCDPISGHTALYWYRQSLGQGLEFLIYFQGNSAPDKSGLPSDRFSAERTGGSVSTLTIQRTQQEDSAVYLCASSLGGGGAGETQYFGPGTRLLVL.

The chain carries TRBV5-1 and TRBJ2-3, with 11 bases that match TRBD2. Germline-derived CDR1 and CDR2 are SGHRS and YFSETQ. The CDR3 contains 15 residues. V shed 6 bases and J 7 bases; nucleotides not matched to a gene: 10. The CDR3 DNA reads TGCGCCAGCAAAGAAGTAGCGGGGGGGCCGAATACGCAGTATTTT. It yields the protein CASKEVAGGPNTQYF.

This clonotype is medium-sized. The genes are TRBV6-1 and TRBJ2-5; TRBD1 matches at 7 bases. The V gene's germline CDR1 is MNHNS and CDR2 SASEGT. Germline trimming cut 5 bases from V and 10 bases from J; bases unmatched to any gene: 10. This CDR3 spans 13 amino acids. CDR3 protein: CASSWETGMGQYF. As DNA, the CDR3 is TGTGCCAGCAGTTGGGAGACAGGGATGGGCCAGTACTTC.

Regarding this clonotype: The junction and the germline gene differ at one end; a read error may be behind it. This rearrangement joins TRBV7-6 to TRBJ2-5; D uncertain. Germline V lookup: CDR1 SGHVS, CDR2 FNYEAQ. The CDR3 covers 13 residues. Here the CDR3 reads CASSTRTEETQYF. DNA of the CDR3: TGTGCTAGCAGCACCCGAACAGAAGAGACCCAGTACTTC. The full variable domain, in which reference TRBV7-6 and TRBJ2-5 provide the parts outside the CDR3, is GAGVSQSPRYKVTKRGQDVALRCDPISGHVSLYWYRQALGQGPEFLTYFNYEAQQDKSGLPNDRFSAERPEGSISTLTIQRTEQRDSAMYRCASSTRTEETQYFGPGTRLLVL.

Many counts were recorded for this clonotype. The chain carries TRBV27 and TRBJ2-1; D tentatively reads TRBD1 or TRBD2 (6 bases each). This CDR3 is built from 14 residues. V was clipped by 2 bases and J by 9 bases, with 14 bases between them. Germline V gene sequence: CDR1 MNHEY, CDR2 SMNVEV (reference sequence). Here the CDR3 reads CASSLGGGSFEQFF. The CDR3 nucleotides read TGTGCCAGCAGTTTAGGAGGGGGGTCTTTTGAGCAGTTCTTC.

There are many counts of this clonotype. V and J are TRBV7-9 and TRBJ2-5; 10 nucleotides line up with TRBD1. The CDR3 is 18 amino acids. The junction had 13 bases not matched to a gene; V was cut back by 2 bases and J by 4 bases. Germline V gene lookup returns CDR1 SEHNR and CDR2 FQNEAQ (reference sequence). The CDR3 loop is CASSLIWARDRGLETQYF. DNA for the CDR3: TGTGCCAGCAGCTTAATTTGGGCCCGGGACAGGGGTTTAGAGACCCAGTACTTC.

This clonotype came up many times. This chain connects TRBV7-8 to TRBJ1-5; D might be TRBD1 (5 bases). V lost 5 bases and J 7 bases, leaving 15 bases between the germline ends. Germline V CDR1 and CDR2: SGHVS, FQNEAQ. The CDR3 spans 14 residues. CDR3 in DNA: TGTGCCAGCAGCCTGACAGAATTAGTCCAGCCCCAGCATTTT. Translated: CASSLTELVQPQHF. The variable domain in full, with the rest retrieved from reference TRBV7-8 and TRBJ1-5, is GAGVSQSPRYKVAKRGQDVALRCDPISGHVSLFWYQQALGQGPEFLTYFQNEAQLDKSGLPSDRFFAERPEGSVSTLKIQRTQQEDSAVYLCASSLTELVQPQHFGDGTRLSIL.

The chain combines TRBV7-6 with TRBJ2-3; D unresolved. TRBJ2-5 explains the end of the DNA better; the J call may be wrong. The germline V gene encodes CDR1 SGHVS and CDR2 FNYEAQ. This CDR3 spans 17 amino acids. As DNA, the CDR3 is TGTGCCAGCAGCTTAGCGGGCCAGGTGGCCGGCCAAGAGACCCAGTACTTC. Translated, it gives CASSLAGQVAGQETQYF.

This clonotype was detected ten times or more. The rearrangement joins TRBV24-1 to TRBJ2-5; 9 bases are shared with TRBD1. The J call may not be correct, given that the DNA end is closer to TRBJ2-7. Germline V gene data show CDR1 as KGHDR and CDR2 as SFDVKD. The CDR3 spans 16 residues. CDR3 DNA: TGTGCCACCAGTGAACCCGGACAGGGGACGACCTACGAGCAGTACTTC. It translates to CATSEPGQGTTYEQYF.

This clonotype was picked up many times. The V call is TRBV6-1, the J call TRBJ1-1; a possible D gene is TRBD1 (5 bases). The CDR3 has 14 residues. CDR1 MNHNS and CDR2 SASEGT come from the germline V gene. Trimming cost V 4 bases and J 4 bases, with 13 bases left between them. The CDR3 protein is CASSVGAEGTEAFF. In DNA form, the CDR3 reads TGTGCCAGCAGTGTAGGGGCGGAGGGCACTGAAGCTTTCTTT.

V usage is TRBV12-3 or TRBV12-4 and J usage is TRBJ2-5, with TRBD1 matching 8 bases. CDR3 length: 17 amino acids. The J segment lost 2 bases and the V segment lost 2 bases, leaving 10 bases of the junction unmatched. CDR3 in DNA: TGTGCCAGCAGTTTATGGACAGGGTACGGTTCACAAGAGACCCAGTACTTC. Translated, it gives CASSLWTGYGSQETQYF.

This clonotype was seen repeatedly, ten times or more. The chain joins TRBV12-3 or TRBV12-4 to TRBJ1-3, with 7 bases matching TRBD1. The CDR3 is made up of 15 amino acids. V lost 5 bases and J lost 0; bases outside the gene matches: 4. CDR3 residues: CASSRDSFSGNTIYF. The CDR3, as DNA: TGTGCCAGCAGTCGGGACAGCTTCTCTGGAAACACCATATATTTT.

As for this clonotype: Because the CDR3's place on the DNA is in doubt, the DNA is left out and the CDR3 is given as listed by TCRdb. The chain carries TRBV12-5 and TRBJ2-4. From its first to its last residue, the CDR3 has 13 amino acids. Germline lookup yields CDR1 LGHNT and CDR2 FRNRAP. The CDR3 sequence: CANRQLLRAVLRF.